The source of this T cell receptor beta chain is a study of blood T cell repertoires in COVID-19. Study information: From the United States, Italy and Spain came samples of acute and convalescent COVID-19. From T cells, B-cell-depleted T cells, or PBMCs came the material, which was cDNA or gDNA.

In the original processing: Estimation of nucleated cell counts was performed using reference gene primer amplification. Assay used: immunoSEQ multiplex PCR; TCRdb lists only in-frame clones, some missing. The V and J calls and clone size were taken over from that table, and D and trimming were inferred from the DNA. The sample yields 250,000 to 350,000 clones, roughly 87% seen once. Per the germline V gene, CDR1 is WSHSY and CDR2 is SAAADI. The CDR3 extends over 14 amino acids. The ends lost 10 bases at V and 0 bases at J; junction bases unmatched: 8. This TCR was sampled from a man aged 18-30 years with active or convalescent COVID-19. The chain joins TRBV10-2 to TRBJ1-1; 7 bases match TRBD1. Sample: peripheral blood. The CDR3 here is CATWDRSLNTEAFF. The CDR3 DNA sequence: TGCGCCACCTGGGACAGATCTTTGAACACTGAAGCTTTCTTT.